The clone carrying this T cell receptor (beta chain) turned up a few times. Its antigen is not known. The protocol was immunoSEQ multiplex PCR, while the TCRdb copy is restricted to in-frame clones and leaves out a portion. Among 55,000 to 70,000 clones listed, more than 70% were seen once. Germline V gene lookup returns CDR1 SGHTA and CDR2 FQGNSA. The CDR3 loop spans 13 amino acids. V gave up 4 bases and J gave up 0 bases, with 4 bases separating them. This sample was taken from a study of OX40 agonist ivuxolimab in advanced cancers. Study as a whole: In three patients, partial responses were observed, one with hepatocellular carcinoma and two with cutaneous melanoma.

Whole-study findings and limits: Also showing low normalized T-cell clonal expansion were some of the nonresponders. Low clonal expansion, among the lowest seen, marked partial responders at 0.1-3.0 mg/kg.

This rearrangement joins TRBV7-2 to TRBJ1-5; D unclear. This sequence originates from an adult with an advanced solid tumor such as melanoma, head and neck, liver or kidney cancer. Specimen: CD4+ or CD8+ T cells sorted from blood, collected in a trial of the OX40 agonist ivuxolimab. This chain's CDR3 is CASSWYSNQPQHF. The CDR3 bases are TGTGCCAGCAGCTGGTATAGCAATCAGCCCCAGCATTTT.